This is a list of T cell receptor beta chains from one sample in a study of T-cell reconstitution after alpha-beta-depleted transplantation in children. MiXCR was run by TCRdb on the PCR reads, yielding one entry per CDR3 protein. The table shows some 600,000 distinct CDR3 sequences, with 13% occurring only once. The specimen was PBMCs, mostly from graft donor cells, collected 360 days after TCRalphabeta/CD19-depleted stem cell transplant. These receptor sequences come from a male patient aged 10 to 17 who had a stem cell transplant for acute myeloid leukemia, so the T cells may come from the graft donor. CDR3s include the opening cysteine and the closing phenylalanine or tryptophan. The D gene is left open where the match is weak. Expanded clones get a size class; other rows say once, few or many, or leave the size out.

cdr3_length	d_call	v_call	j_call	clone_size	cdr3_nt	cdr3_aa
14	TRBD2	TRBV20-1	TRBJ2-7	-	TGCAGTGCGCCGCTAGCGGCCCTACCCTACGAGCAGTACTTC	CSAPLAALPYEQYF
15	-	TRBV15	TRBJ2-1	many	TGTGCCACCAGCGGTAGAGACAGCTCCTACAATGAGCAGTTCTTC	CATSGRDSSYNEQFF
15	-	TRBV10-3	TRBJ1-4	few	TGTGCCATCAGTGAGCCCTCCTGGGGAGGGGAAAAACTGTTTTTT	CAISEPSWGGEKLFF
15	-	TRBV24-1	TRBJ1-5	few	TGTGCCACCAGCGGGACGGGGTGGGGCAATCAGCCCCAGCATTTT	CATSGTGWGNQPQHF
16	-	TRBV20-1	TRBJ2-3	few	TGCAGTGCTCCCCCAGCCCACAGCCCGAGCACAGATACGCAGTATTTT	CSAPPAHSPSTDTQYF
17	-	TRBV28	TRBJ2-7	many	TGTGCCAGCAGCGTACCCATGGGCGCGCTTAGCTCCTACGAGCAGTACTTC	CASSVPMGALSSYEQYF
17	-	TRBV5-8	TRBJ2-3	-	TGTGCCAGCAGCTTGCGAGGGACCCGGAGGGGCACAGATACGCAGTATTTT	CASSLRGTRRGTDTQYF
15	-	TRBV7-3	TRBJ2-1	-	TGTGCCAGCAGCTTAGGGCCCCCGGGGTACAATGAGCAGTTCTTC	CASSLGPPGYNEQFF
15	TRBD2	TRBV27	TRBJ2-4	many	TGTGCCAGCAGTGGCCCGGGAGGGCCCAAAAACATTCAGTACTTC	CASSGPGGPKNIQYF
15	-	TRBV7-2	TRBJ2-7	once	TGTGCCAGCACCCCTGTAGTGGCGGGTGACTACGAGCAGTACTTC	CASTPVVAGDYEQYF
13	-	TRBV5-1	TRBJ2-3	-	TGCGCCAGCAGCTTCCTCCGGCCGGATACGCAGTATTTT	CASSFLRPDTQYF
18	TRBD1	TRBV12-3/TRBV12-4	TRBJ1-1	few	TGTGCCAGCAGTTCCCATCGTGGGACAGGGTCGGGGAACACTGAAGCTTTCTTT	CASSSHRGTGSGNTEAFF
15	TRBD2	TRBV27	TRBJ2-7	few	TGTGCCAGCGGGGGACTAGCGGTTTACTCCTACGAGCAGTACTTC	CASGGLAVYSYEQYF
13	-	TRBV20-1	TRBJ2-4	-	TGCAGTGCACCGTTATCGGTTGGGAACATTCAGTACTTC	CSAPLSVGNIQYF
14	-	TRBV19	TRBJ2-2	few	TGTGCCAGTAATGGGGCGGGGAACACCGGGGAGCTGTTTTTT	CASNGAGNTGELFF
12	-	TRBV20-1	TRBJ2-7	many	TGCAGTGCTTACAGGGTGCCCTACGAGCAGTACTTC	CSAYRVPYEQYF
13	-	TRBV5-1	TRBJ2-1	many	TGCGCCAGCAGCCCGTCGACGAACAATGAGCAGTTCTTC	CASSPSTNNEQFF
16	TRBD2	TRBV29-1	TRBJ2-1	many	TGCAGCGTTGAAGATCGGCGGGAGAGCTCCTACAATGAGCAGTTCTTC	CSVEDRRESSYNEQFF
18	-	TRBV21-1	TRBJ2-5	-	TGTGCCAGCAGCGATCGATCCGGGACAGGGGACCACCAAGAGACCCAGTACTTC	CASSDRSGTGDHQETQYF
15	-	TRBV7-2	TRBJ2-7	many	TGTGCCAGCAGCTTAGAAATCGGGCCCCCCTACGAGCAGTACTTC	CASSLEIGPPYEQYF
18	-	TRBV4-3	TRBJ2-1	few	TGCGCCAGCAGCCAAGGACCCTACAGGCCCCTCCTTGGGAATGAGCAGTTCTTC	CASSQGPYRPLLGNEQFF
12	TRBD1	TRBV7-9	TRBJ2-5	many	TGTGCCAGCAGCTTCCCAGGGGGGACCCAGTACTTC	CASSFPGGTQYF
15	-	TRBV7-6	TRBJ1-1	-	TGTGCCAGCAGCTTAGAAGGACGGATGAACACTGAAGCTTTCTTT	CASSLEGRMNTEAFF
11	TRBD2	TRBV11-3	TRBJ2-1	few	TGTGCCAGCAGCGGGGGGGTTGAGCAGTTCTTC	CASSGGVEQFF
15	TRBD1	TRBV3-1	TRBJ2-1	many	TGTGCCAGCAGCCAAGATACAGGGGGCTACAATGAGCAGTTCTTC	CASSQDTGGYNEQFF
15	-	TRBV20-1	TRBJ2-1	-	TGCAGTGCTAGAGATTACGGGATCCGATACAATGAGCAGTTCTTC	CSARDYGIRYNEQFF
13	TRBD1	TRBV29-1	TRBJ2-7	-	TGCAGCGTTGGGGACAGGGTCCCCTACGAGCAGTACTTC	CSVGDRVPYEQYF
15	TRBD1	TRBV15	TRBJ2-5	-	TGTGCCACCAGCAGAGAGACAGGGGGTTGGGAGACCCAGTACTTC	CATSRETGGWETQYF
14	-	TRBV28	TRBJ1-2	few	TGTGCCAGCAGTTTAAACGCGGGTACTCGTGGCTACACCTTC	CASSLNAGTRGYTF
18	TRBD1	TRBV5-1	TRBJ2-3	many	TGCGCCAGCAGCTTAAACTCGCGGACAGGGGTGATCACAGATACGCAGTATTTT	CASSLNSRTGVITDTQYF
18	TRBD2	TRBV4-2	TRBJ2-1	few	TGTGCCAGCAGCCAAGTACACATGACTAGCGGGAGGGGGAATGAGCAGTTCTTC	CASSQVHMTSGRGNEQFF
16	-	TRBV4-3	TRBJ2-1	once	TGCGCCAGCAGCCAAGATAGAGATGGCATCGACAATGAGCAGTTCTTC	CASSQDRDGIDNEQFF
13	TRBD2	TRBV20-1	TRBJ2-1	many	TGCAGTGCTAGGCTAGCGGGAGCCGATGAGCAGTTCTTC	CSARLAGADEQFF
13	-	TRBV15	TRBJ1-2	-	TGTGCCACCAGCACACCACCAAACTATGGCTACACCTTC	CATSTPPNYGYTF
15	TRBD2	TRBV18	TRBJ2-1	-	TGTGCCAGCTCACCCGAACTAGCGTCCTACAATGAGCAGTTCTTC	CASSPELASYNEQFF
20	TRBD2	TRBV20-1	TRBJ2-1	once	TGCAGTGCTAGAGATCTTTCCTTAGCGGGAGGATTCCCTCCTCACAATGAGCAGTTCTTC	CSARDLSLAGGFPPHNEQFF
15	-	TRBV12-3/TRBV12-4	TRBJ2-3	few	TGTGCCAGCGCTTCGGGGCAGGGGAGCACAGATACGCAGTATTTT	CASASGQGSTDTQYF
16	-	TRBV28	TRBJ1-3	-	TGTGCCAGCAGTCCCCCGGGCCGTCTCTCTGGAAACACCATATATTTT	CASSPPGRLSGNTIYF
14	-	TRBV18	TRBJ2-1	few	TGTGCCAGCTCACCTGGACGGGAAGTCAATGAGCAGTTCTTC	CASSPGREVNEQFF
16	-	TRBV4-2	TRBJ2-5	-	TGTGCCAGCAGTCATCCCCGGGTGGGGGGGGCAGAGACCCAGTACTTC	CASSHPRVGGAETQYF
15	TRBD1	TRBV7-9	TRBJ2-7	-	TGTGCCAGCAGCTTCGGTTTGGGACAGTCCTACGAGCAGTACTTC	CASSFGLGQSYEQYF
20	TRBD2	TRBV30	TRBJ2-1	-	TGTGCCTGGAGTGCCTGGACGGGACTAGCGGGAGTACAGTCCTACAATGAGCAGTTCTTC	CAWSAWTGLAGVQSYNEQFF
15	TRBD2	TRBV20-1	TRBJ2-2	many	TGCAGTGCTAGGGAACCTAGCGGGAGGGATGAGGAGCTGTTTTTT	CSAREPSGRDEELFF
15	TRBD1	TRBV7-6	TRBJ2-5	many	TGTGCCAGCAGCCCAGGACAGGGCCCCCAAGAGACCCAGTACTTC	CASSPGQGPQETQYF
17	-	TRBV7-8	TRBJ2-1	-	TGTGCCAGCAGCTTAGCTTTATCTTTGAGCTCCTACAATGAGCAGTTCTTC	CASSLALSLSSYNEQFF
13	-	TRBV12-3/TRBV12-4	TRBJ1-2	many	TGTGCCAGCAGCCGTGACAGCAACTATGGCTACACCTTC	CASSRDSNYGYTF
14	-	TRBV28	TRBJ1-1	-	TGTGCCAGCAGTCCTCCCGGGGCGGGAACTGAAGCTTTCTTT	CASSPPGAGTEAFF
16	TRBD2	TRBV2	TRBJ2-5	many	TGTGCCAGCAGTGAGTTATGGCTAGCGGAGCAAGAGACCCAGTACTTC	CASSELWLAEQETQYF
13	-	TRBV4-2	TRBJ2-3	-	TGTGCCAGCAGCCAAGAGGGGGAAGATACGCAGTATTTT	CASSQEGEDTQYF
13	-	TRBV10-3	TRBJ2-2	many	TGTGCCATCAGTGAATGGAACACCGGGGAGCTGTTTTTT	CAISEWNTGELFF
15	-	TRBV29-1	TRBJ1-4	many	TGCAGCGTTGATTCGGGGGGGCGCACTAATGAAAAACTGTTTTTT	CSVDSGGRTNEKLFF
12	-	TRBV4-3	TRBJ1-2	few	TGCGCCAGCAGCCAAGAGAACTATGGCTACACCTTC	CASSQENYGYTF
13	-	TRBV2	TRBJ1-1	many	TGTGCCAGCAGTGCTCCCGGGCACACTGAAGCTTTCTTT	CASSAPGHTEAFF
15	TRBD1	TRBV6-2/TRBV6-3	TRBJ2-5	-	TGTGCCAGCAGTCACCCACAGGGGGCAGCCGAGACCCAGTACTTC	CASSHPQGAAETQYF
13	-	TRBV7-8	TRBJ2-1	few	TGTGCCAGCAGCTTAGTGAGGGTTTTTGAGCAGTTCTTC	CASSLVRVFEQFF
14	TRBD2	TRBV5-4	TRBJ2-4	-	TGTGCCAGCAGCTTGGTGAGGGGAGGGAACATTCAGTACTTC	CASSLVRGGNIQYF
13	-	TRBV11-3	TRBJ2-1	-	TGTGCCAGCAGCGTCAGAGCCGAGAATGAGCAGTTCTTC	CASSVRAENEQFF
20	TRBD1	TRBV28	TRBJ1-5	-	TGTGCCAGCATAAGTCACCTAGGACAGGACGAACCGAGTCTCAATCAGCCCCAGCATTTT	CASISHLGQDEPSLNQPQHF
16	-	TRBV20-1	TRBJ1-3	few	TGCAGTGCCGAACGGCCAGACAGTTCGGAAGGAAACACCATATATTTT	CSAERPDSSEGNTIYF